This T cell receptor beta chain was observed in a study of blood T cells in healthy people across ages. General study points: The long-lived group displayed more naive CD4+ cells, plus higher diversity, than the aged donors did.

In regard to this clonotype: The antigen remains undetermined.

The CDR3 extends over 17 amino acids. Germline values: CDR1 DFQATT, CDR2 SNEGSKA (reference sequence). V trimming: 6 bases; J trimming: 6 bases; junction bases outside the gene matches: 18. Together with a sample-barcoded 5' primer, a J-beta primer mix was included in a second PCR lasting about 6 to 11 cycles. CDR3-containing paired-end reads numbered at least 3 million in each sample. From the 5' RACE reads, TCRdb called clonotypes with MiXCR, one entry per CDR3 protein. Altogether hundreds of thousands of distinct CDR3 sequences are present, 35% to 50% being singletons, with the ten largest covering around 30%. Isolation per sample recovered at least 7 million PBMCs.

The origin of this receptor is an elderly man in good health. J is TRBJ2-4 and V is TRBV20-1, with TRBD2 identical over 9 bases. Sequenced input: blood. This CDR3 reads CSASPLRAGGSLNIQYF. The CDR3, as DNA: TGCAGTGCCTCCCCACTTAGAGCGGGAGGAAGCCTAAACATTCAGTACTTC.